A single T cell receptor beta chain is shown here with its context. A few counts support this clonotype. Its antigen target is currently unknown. One end of the junction varies from germline; a read error may be responsible. The sequencer was an Illumina HiSeq 1500. TCRdb reanalyzed the raw reads on its own, using fastp at Q25 for trimming and MiXCR for clone calling, and kept in-frame beta chains. Entries are consolidated by CDR3 protein sequence, retaining the most common genes and DNA. The sample records under 350,000 distinct CDR3 sequences, more than 9% of which are singletons. Of the sample, around 4% falls within the top ten clones. This specimen comes from a study of T cell repertoires in cytomegalovirus infection (dated by TCRdb to the late 2010s). Context from the whole study: Because public TCR beta signatures pointed to carriage of CMV infection together with the matching HLA type, the HLA type of each donor mattered for the analysis. Broad study findings and their caveats: The ex vivo response was dominated by HLA-C-restricted CMV-specific TCR beta clonotypes, and the single most frequent clonotype in two of eight donors was supplied by these HLA-C-restricted clonotypes. Cumulative frequency of public TCR beta family members discriminated carriers of CMV infection plus the relevant HLA type in this cohort and an independent 352-donor cohort.

Sequenced input: PBMCs. This TCR came from a human donor in good health (CMV status not recorded). Some clones in this sample may be carry-over from other donors' samples.

The CDR3 protein sequence reads: CASSLSSFGTF. In nucleotides, the sequence is TGTGCCAGCTCCCTCAGCTCATTCGGGACCTTT. The rearrangement joined TRBV7-2 to TRBJ1-1, with TRBD1 tentatively as D gene (5 bases match). In the germline V gene, CDR1 corresponds to SGHTA and CDR2 to FQGNSA. The CDR3, cysteine through phenylalanine, is 11 amino acids long. Only CDR3 DNA is held: 33 bases, read in frame from base 1.